This T cell receptor beta chain is drawn from a study of cytomegalovirus exposure and HLA in healthy donors. Study-wide findings and caveats: According to an earlier analysis, most TCR beta V segments yielded productive rearrangements about 90% or about 30% of the time. The study recorded some 160 TCR beta chains that were cytomegalovirus-associated.

13 Jbeta primers and 60 Vbeta primers were used for the PCR. Only in-frame clones appear in the TCRdb table, and some are missing; sequencing was by immunoSEQ multiplex PCR. The sample carries over 150,000 clones, less than 80% recorded once. About this clone: Its matching antigen is unknown.

The clonotype comes from a man aged 40-55 years in good health and CMV-seronegative. Source material: PBMCs.

CDR3 nucleotide sequence: TGTGCCAGCAGCCCCCACGGGGGTGAGCAGACAGATACGCAGTATTTT. This sequence encodes CASSPHGGEQTDTQYF. The chain has TRBV11-3 and TRBJ2-3, with D perhaps TRBD2 (6 bases). Germline CDR1 is SGHNT and CDR2 is YENEEA. The V end was cut by 5 bases, the J end by 3 bases, with 18 bases between. The CDR3 is 16 residues long.